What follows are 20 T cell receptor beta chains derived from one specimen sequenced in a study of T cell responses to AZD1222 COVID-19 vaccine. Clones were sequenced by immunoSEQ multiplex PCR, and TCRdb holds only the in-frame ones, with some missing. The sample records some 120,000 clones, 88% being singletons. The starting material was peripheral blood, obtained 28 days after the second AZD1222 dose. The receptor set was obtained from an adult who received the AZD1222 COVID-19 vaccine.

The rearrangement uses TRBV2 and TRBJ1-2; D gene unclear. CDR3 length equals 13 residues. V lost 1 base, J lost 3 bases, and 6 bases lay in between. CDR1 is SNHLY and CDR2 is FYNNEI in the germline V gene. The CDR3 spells CASSEGADYGYTF. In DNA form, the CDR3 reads TGTGCCAGCAGTGAAGGGGCAGACTATGGCTACACCTTC. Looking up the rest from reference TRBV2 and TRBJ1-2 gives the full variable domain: EPEVTQTPSHQVTQMGQEVILRCVPISNHLYFYWYRQILGQKVEFLVSFYNNEISEKSEIFDDQFSVERPDGSNFTLKIRSTKLEDSAMYFCASSEGADYGYTFGSGTRLTVV.

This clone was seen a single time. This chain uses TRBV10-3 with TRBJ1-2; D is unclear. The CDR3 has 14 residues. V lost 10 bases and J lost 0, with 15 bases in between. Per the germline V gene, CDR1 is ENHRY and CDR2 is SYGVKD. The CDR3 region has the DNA TGTGCCACAGAACAACCGTCCTCTAACTATGGCTACACCTTC. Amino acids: CATEQPSSNYGYTF.

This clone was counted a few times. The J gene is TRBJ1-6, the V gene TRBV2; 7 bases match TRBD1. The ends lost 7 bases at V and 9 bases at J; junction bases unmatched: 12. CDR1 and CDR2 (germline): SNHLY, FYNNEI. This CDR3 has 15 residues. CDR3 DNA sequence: TGTGCCAGCAATCCAGGACAGGCAAGGGTTTCACCCCTCCACTTT. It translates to CASNPGQARVSPLHF.

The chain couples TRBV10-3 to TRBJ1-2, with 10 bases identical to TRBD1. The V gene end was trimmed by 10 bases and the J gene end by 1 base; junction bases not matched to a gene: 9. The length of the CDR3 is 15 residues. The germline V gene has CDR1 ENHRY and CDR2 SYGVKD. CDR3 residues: CATQDRGTLNYGYTF. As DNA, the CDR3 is TGTGCCACCCAGGACAGGGGGACGCTTAACTATGGCTACACCTTC.

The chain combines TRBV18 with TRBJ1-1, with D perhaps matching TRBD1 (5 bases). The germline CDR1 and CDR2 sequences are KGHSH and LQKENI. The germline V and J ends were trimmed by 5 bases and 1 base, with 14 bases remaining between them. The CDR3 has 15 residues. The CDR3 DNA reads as TGTGCCAGCTCAGGAGGGCAGGGAGGGAACACTGAAGCTTTCTTT. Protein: CASSGGQGGNTEAFF.

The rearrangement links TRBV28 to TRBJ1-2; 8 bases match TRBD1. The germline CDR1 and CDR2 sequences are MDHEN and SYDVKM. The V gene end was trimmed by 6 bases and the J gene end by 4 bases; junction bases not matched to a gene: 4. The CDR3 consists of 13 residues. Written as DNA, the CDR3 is TGTGCCAGCAGATTTACAGGGGGCTATGGCTACACCTTC. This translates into CASRFTGGYGYTF.

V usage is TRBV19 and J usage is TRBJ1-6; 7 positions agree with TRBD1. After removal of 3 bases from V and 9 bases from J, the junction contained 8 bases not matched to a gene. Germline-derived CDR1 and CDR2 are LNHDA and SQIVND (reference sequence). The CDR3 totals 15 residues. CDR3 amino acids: CASSMFETGSSPLHF. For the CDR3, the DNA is TGTGCCAGTAGTATGTTTGAGACAGGGTCTTCACCCCTCCACTTT.

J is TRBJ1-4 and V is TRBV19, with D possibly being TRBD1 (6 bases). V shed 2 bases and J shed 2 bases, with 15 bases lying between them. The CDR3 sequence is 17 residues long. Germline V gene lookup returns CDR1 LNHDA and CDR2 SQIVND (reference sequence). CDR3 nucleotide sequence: TGTGCCAGTAGTATATCCCCACAGGGACCTACTAATGAAAAACTGTTTTTT. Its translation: CASSISPQGPTNEKLFF.

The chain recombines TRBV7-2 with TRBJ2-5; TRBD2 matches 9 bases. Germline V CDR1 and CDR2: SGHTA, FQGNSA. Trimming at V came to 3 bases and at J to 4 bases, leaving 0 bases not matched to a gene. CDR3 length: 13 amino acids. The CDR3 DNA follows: TGTGCCAGCAGCTTTAGCGGGGGAGAGACCCAGTACTTC. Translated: CASSFSGGETQYF.

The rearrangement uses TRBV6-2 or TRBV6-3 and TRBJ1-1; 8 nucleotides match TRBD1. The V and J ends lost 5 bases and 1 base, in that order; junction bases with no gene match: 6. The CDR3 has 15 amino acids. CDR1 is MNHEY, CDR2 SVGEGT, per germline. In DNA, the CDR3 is TGTGCCAGCAGTACGGACAGGGCGTGGAACACTGAAGCTTTCTTT. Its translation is CASSTDRAWNTEAFF.

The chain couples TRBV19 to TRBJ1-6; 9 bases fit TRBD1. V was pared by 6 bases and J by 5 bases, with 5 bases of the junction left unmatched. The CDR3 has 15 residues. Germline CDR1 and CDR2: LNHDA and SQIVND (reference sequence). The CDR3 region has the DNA TGTGCCAGTAGGTCGGGACAGGGAGATAATTCACCCCTCCACTTT. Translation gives CASRSGQGDNSPLHF.

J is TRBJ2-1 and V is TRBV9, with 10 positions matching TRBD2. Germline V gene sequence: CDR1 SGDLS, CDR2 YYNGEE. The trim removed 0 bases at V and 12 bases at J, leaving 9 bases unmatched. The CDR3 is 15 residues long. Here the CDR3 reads CASSVEASGGLGQFF. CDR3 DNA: TGTGCCAGCAGCGTAGAAGCTAGCGGGGGTCTAGGGCAGTTCTTC.

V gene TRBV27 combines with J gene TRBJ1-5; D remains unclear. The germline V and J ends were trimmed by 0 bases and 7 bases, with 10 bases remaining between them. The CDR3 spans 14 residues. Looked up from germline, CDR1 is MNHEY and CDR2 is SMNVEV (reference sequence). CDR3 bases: TGTGCCAGCAGTTTATCCCCGGGTGCGCAGCCCCAGCATTTT. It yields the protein CASSLSPGAQPQHF.

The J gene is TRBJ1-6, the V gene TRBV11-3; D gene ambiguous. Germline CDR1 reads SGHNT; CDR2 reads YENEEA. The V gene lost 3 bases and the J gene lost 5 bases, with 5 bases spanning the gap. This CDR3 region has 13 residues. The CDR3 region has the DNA TGTGCCAGCAGCTTCGACAATAATTCACCCCTCCACTTT. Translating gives CASSFDNNSPLHF.

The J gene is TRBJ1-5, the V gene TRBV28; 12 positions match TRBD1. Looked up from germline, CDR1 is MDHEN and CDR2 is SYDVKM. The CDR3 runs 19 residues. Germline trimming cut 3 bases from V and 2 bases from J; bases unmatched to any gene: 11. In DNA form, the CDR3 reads TGTGCCAGCAGTTTTGGCCCGGGACAGGGGGCGCGGGGCAATCAGCCCCAGCATTTT. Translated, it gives CASSFGPGQGARGNQPQHF.

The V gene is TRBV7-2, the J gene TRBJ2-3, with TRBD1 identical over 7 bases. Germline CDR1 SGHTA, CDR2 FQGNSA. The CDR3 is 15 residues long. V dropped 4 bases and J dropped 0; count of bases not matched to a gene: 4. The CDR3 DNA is TGTGCCAGCAGCTACAGGGGTTTTAGCACAGATACGCAGTATTTT. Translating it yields CASSYRGFSTDTQYF.

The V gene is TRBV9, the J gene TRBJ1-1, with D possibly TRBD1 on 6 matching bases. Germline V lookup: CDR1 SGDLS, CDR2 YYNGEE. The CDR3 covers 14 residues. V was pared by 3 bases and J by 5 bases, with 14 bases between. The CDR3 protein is CASSEDPDRTEAFF. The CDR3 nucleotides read TGTGCCAGCAGCGAGGATCCCGACAGGACTGAAGCTTTCTTT.

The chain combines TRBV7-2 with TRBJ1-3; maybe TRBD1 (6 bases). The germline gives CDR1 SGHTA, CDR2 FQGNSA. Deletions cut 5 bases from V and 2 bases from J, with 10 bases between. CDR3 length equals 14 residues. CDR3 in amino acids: CASSPQGTGNTIYF. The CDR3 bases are TGTGCCAGCAGCCCACAGGGTACTGGAAACACCATATATTTT.

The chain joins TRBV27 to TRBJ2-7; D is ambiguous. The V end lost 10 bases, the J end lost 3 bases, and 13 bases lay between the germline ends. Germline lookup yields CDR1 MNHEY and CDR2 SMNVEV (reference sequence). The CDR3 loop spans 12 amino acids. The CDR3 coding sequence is TGTGCCAACCCAGGCCCAGGCTACGAGCAGTACTTC. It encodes CANPGPGYEQYF.

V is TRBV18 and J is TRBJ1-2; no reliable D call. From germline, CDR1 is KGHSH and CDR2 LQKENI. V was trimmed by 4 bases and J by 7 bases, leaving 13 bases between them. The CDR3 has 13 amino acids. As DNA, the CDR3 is TGTGCCAGCTCACTTGGTTGGCCTGGTGGCTACACCTTC. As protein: CASSLGWPGGYTF.